These 24 T cell receptor beta chains were all obtained from the same sample, sequenced in a study of T cells after yellow fever vaccination. One entry per CDR3 protein results from TCRdb running MiXCR on the 5' RACE reads. This table has 250,000 or so distinct CDR3 sequences, more than 3.5% appearing once. This specimen was PBMCs, taken 15 days after the yellow fever booster vaccination. The receptors come from a young man who received the YFV17D yellow fever vaccine.

This clonotype was detected many times. This rearrangement joins TRBV5-5 to TRBJ1-5, with D hard to call. This CDR3 is 15 amino acids long. Germline CDR1 and CDR2: SGHKS and YYEKEE (reference sequence). Deletions cut 4 bases from V and 6 bases from J, with 17 bases between. CDR3 region: CASSAQVGFGQPQHF. CDR3 nucleotides: TGTGCCAGCAGCGCGCAAGTGGGATTCGGTCAGCCCCAGCATTTT.

This clonotype has ten or more counts. V gene TRBV5-1 combines with J gene TRBJ1-2; no definite D call. The CDR3 contains 13 residues. Germline CDR1 and CDR2: SGHRS and YFSETQ. The V and J ends lost 0 bases and 8 bases respectively, with 11 bases between them. CDR3 coding DNA: TGCGCCAGCAGCTTGGGTGGCCGCGAGGGCTACACCTTC. Amino acid sequence: CASSLGGREGYTF.

Many counts were recorded for this clonotype. CDR3 sequence (DNA): TGCGCCAGCAGCCAAGGCCAGGGGAGGCAAGAGACCCAGTACTTC. This encodes CASSQGQGRQETQYF. V is TRBV4-3 and J is TRBJ2-5; D possibly matches TRBD1 or TRBD2 (6 bases each). CDR1 and CDR2 (germline): LGHNA, YSLEER. This CDR3 has 15 residues. V dropped 1 base and J dropped 2 bases, with 11 bases sitting between them.

The rearrangement uses TRBV7-2 and TRBJ1-5; D is unresolved. The germline V gene encodes CDR1 SGHTA and CDR2 FQGNSA. V lost 0 bases and J 6 bases, leaving 3 bases between the germline ends. The CDR3 is 12 amino acids. This CDR3 reads CASSLAPQPQHF. In DNA form, the CDR3 reads TGTGCCAGCAGCTTAGCCCCTCAGCCCCAGCATTTT.

This clonotype appeared many times. The rearrangement links TRBV7-9 to TRBJ1-2, with 7 nucleotides matching TRBD1. The CDR3 covers 14 residues. V shed 1 base and J 3 bases; nucleotides not matched to a gene: 2. Germline V lookup: CDR1 SEHNR, CDR2 FQNEAQ (reference sequence). CDR3 sequence: CASSLGDSYYGYTF. The CDR3 DNA follows: TGTGCCAGCAGCTTAGGGGACAGTTACTATGGCTACACCTTC.

This chain links TRBV20-1 with TRBJ1-1; weak D call: TRBD1 (5 bases). This CDR3 has 13 amino acids. Trimming removed 3 bases from V and 4 bases from J, with 12 bases in between. CDR1 is DFQATT and CDR2 is SNEGSKA in the germline V gene (reference sequence). The CDR3 sequence is CSARGQYPTEAFF. The CDR3 coding sequence is TGCAGTGCTAGGGGGCAGTATCCCACTGAAGCTTTCTTT.

This clonotype was seen repeatedly, ten times or more. CDR3 in amino acids: CSARDLGAGGGGYTF. CDR3 nucleotides: TGCAGTGCTAGAGATTTGGGAGCAGGGGGAGGTGGCTACACCTTC. V gene TRBV20-1 combines with J gene TRBJ1-2; TRBD1 matches 7 bases. The CDR3 has 15 residues. Trimming at V came to 0 bases and at J to 7 bases, leaving 11 bases not matched to a gene. Per germline, CDR1 DFQATT and CDR2 SNEGSKA (reference sequence).

There are many counts of this clonotype. The rearrangement joins TRBV7-9 to TRBJ1-4; D is undetermined. The CDR3 is 15 amino acids. Germline V lookup: CDR1 SEHNR, CDR2 FQNEAQ (reference sequence). V lost 3 bases, J lost 0 bases, and 8 bases lay in between. CDR3 sequence reads: CASSLRSTTNEKLFF. In DNA, the CDR3 is TGTGCCAGCAGCTTGCGTTCAACAACTAATGAAAAACTGTTTTTT.

In its sample, this clonotype was seen many times. The chain uses TRBV5-4 and TRBJ2-3; D is possibly TRBD1 (5 bases). The CDR3 contains 17 residues. The V gene lost 4 bases and the J gene lost 2 bases, with 20 bases spanning the gap. The germline CDR1 and CDR2 sequences are SGHNT and YYREEE (reference sequence). CDR3 sequence reads: CASSIRQTFRATDTQYF. For the CDR3, the DNA is TGTGCCAGCAGCATTCGACAGACCTTTCGGGCCACAGATACGCAGTATTTT.

V usage is TRBV30 and J usage is TRBJ2-1; 12 bases line up with TRBD2. This CDR3 has 15 amino acids. Germline loops: CDR1 GTSNPN, CDR2 SVGIG (reference sequence). V lost 4 bases, J lost 9 bases, and 10 bases stayed unmatched. CDR3 in amino acids: CAWTRGRLAGAEQFF. The CDR3 DNA reads TGTGCCTGGACCCGCGGACGACTAGCGGGGGCTGAGCAGTTCTTC.

The V gene is TRBV5-1, the J gene TRBJ1-1; 8 bases match TRBD1. This CDR3 region has 16 residues. The V gene's germline CDR1 is SGHRS and CDR2 YFSETQ. The V gene end was trimmed by 2 bases and the J gene end by 9 bases; junction bases not matched to a gene: 15. CDR3 loop: CASSLGQGTTHAQAFF. As DNA, the CDR3 is TGCGCCAGCAGCTTAGGACAGGGCACTACCCACGCTCAAGCTTTCTTT.

This clonotype appeared many times. The chain combines TRBV19 with TRBJ2-2; D remains unclear. Between the trimmed V and J ends, which lost 7 bases and 2 bases, there was a span of 17 bases. The germline CDR1 and CDR2 sequences are LNHDA and SQIVND (reference sequence). The CDR3 runs 16 residues. The CDR3 here is CASTAPPNINTGELFF. The CDR3 DNA reads as TGTGCCAGTACCGCGCCCCCTAATATTAACACCGGGGAGCTGTTTTTT.

This clonotype was observed a handful of times. V usage is TRBV7-7 and J usage is TRBJ2-2; 11 nucleotides match TRBD1. Germline V gene lookup returns CDR1 SSHAT and CDR2 FNYEAQ (reference sequence). With 5 bases clipped from V and 1 base from J, the junction kept 3 bases outside the gene matches. The CDR3 is 16 residues long. CDR3 DNA: TGTGCCAGCAGCCTCGGGACAGGGGGGAACACCGGGGAGCTGTTTTTT. This translates into CASSLGTGGNTGELFF. Looking up the rest from reference TRBV7-7 and TRBJ2-2 gives the full variable domain: GAGVSQSPRYKVTKRGQDVTLRCDPISSHATLYWYQQALGQGPEFLTYFNYEAQPDKSGLPSDRFSAERPEGSISTLTIQRTEQRDSAMYRCASSLGTGGNTGELFFGEGSRLTVL.

The J gene is TRBJ2-3, the V gene TRBV27, with 8 nucleotides matching TRBD1. The junction had 5 bases not matched to a gene; V was cut back by 5 bases and J by 4 bases. Per germline, CDR1 MNHEY and CDR2 SMNVEV (reference sequence). The length of the CDR3 is 14 residues. The CDR3 is CASSHYRGADTQYF. Here the CDR3 DNA reads TGTGCCAGCAGTCACTACAGGGGGGCAGATACGCAGTATTTT.

This clonotype was picked up many times. The chain carries TRBV20-1 and TRBJ1-6; 7 bases fit TRBD1. The trim removed 5 bases at V and 4 bases at J, leaving 5 bases unmatched. This CDR3 comprises 14 residues. Germline CDR1 is DFQATT and CDR2 is SNEGSKA (reference sequence). The CDR3 DNA is TGCAGTGCTTGGGGGGGACAGTATAATTCACCCCTCCACTTT. Its protein is CSAWGGQYNSPLHF.

The sample holds many counts of this clonotype. The rearrangement joins TRBV5-4 to TRBJ2-1, with 16 bases fitting TRBD2. Per germline, CDR1 SGHNT and CDR2 YYREEE (reference sequence). This CDR3 is built from 18 residues. The junction had 10 bases not matched to a gene; V was cut back by 2 bases and J by 8 bases. The CDR3 here is CASSFFIPGTSGGDEQFF. The CDR3 DNA reads as TGTGCCAGCAGCTTCTTCATACCCGGGACTAGCGGGGGGGATGAGCAGTTCTTC. Using reference TRBV5-4 and TRBJ2-1 for the parts outside the CDR3, the full variable domain is ETGVTQSPTHLIKTRGQQVTLRCSSQSGHNTVSWYQQALGQGPQFIFQYYREEENGRGNFPPRFSGLQFPNYSSELNVNALELDDSALYLCASSFFIPGTSGGDEQFFGPGTRLTVL.

Ten or more counts support this clonotype. CDR3 in amino acids: CSARGEALNSNQPQHF. CDR3 in DNA: TGCAGTGCTAGAGGCGAGGCGTTGAATAGCAATCAGCCCCAGCATTTT. This rearrangement joins TRBV20-1 to TRBJ1-5; D gene ambiguous. CDR1 and CDR2 from the germline V gene are DFQATT and SNEGSKA (reference sequence). V lost 1 base and J lost 0, with 13 bases in between. The CDR3 runs 16 residues.

This clonotype has more than one count but fewer than ten. This chain connects TRBV5-4 to TRBJ1-4; TRBD1 aligns across 9 bases. Germline V gene lookup returns CDR1 SGHNT and CDR2 YYREEE (reference sequence). The CDR3 has 15 amino acids. Trimming removed 3 bases from V and 2 bases from J; junction bases left unmatched: 2. CDR3 DNA: TGTGCCAGCAGCTCGGGACAGGGCACTAATGAAAAACTGTTTTTT. Encoded protein: CASSSGQGTNEKLFF.

This clonotype was seen a few times. V usage is TRBV12-3 or TRBV12-4 and J usage is TRBJ2-1, with D perhaps assigned TRBD1 or TRBD2 (5 bases each). V was trimmed by 3 bases and J by 6 bases, leaving 9 bases between them. The CDR3 extends over 13 amino acids. For the CDR3, the DNA is TGTGCCAGCAGTTTTTACGGGGCCAATGAGCAGTTCTTC. This encodes CASSFYGANEQFF.

This clonotype was detected many times. This chain connects TRBV7-2 to TRBJ2-1; maybe TRBD1 (5 bases). Trimming removed 0 bases at V and 1 base at J, with 13 bases between. The germline CDR1 and CDR2 sequences are SGHTA and FQGNSA. The CDR3 spans 17 residues. The CDR3 spells CASSLAMGQDSYNEQFF. The CDR3 DNA reads TGTGCCAGCAGCTTAGCTATGGGGCAGGATTCCTACAATGAGCAGTTCTTC.

There are many counts of this clonotype. The chain is built from TRBV10-3 and TRBJ1-1, with TRBD1 matching 7 bases. The V gene end was trimmed by 3 bases and the J gene end by 6 bases; junction bases not matched to a gene: 10. CDR3 length: 15 residues. Per the germline V gene, CDR1 is ENHRY and CDR2 is SYGVKD. The CDR3 DNA is TGTGCCATCAGTGATCCGGACAGGACTAGTGCTGAAGCTTTCTTT. Translation gives CAISDPDRTSAEAFF.

The table lists this clonotype with many counts. The V and J genes are TRBV10-2 and TRBJ2-1; D possibly corresponds to TRBD2 (5 bases). V lost 4 bases, J lost 0 bases, and 16 bases lay in between. The CDR3 spans 17 residues. Germline values: CDR1 WSHSY, CDR2 SAAADI. DNA of the CDR3: TGCGCCAGCAGTGGTATGGCTAGCTGGGGCTCCTACAATGAGCAGTTCTTC. Amino acids: CASSGMASWGSYNEQFF.

This clonotype was counted many times. This chain links TRBV7-2 with TRBJ1-1, with D perhaps matching TRBD1 (6 bases). Germline CDR1 is SGHTA and CDR2 is FQGNSA. This CDR3 has 18 amino acids. The germline V and J ends were trimmed by 3 bases and 0 bases, with 20 bases remaining between them. CDR3 DNA sequence: TGTGCCAGCAGCTTCACAGGGCGCAAATCCATCATGAACACTGAAGCTTTCTTT. This codes for CASSFTGRKSIMNTEAFF.

The sample holds many counts of this clonotype. CDR3 residues: CASSSRGQNTGELFF. The CDR3 region has the DNA TGTGCCAGCAGCTCGAGGGGGCAGAACACCGGGGAGCTGTTTTTT. This sequence joins TRBV7-2 and TRBJ2-2; 7 bases are shared with TRBD1. CDR3 length: 15 residues. Unmatched junction bases numbered 3, after V lost 4 bases and J lost 1 base. CDR1 is SGHTA and CDR2 is FQGNSA in the germline V gene.